This T cell receptor beta chain was observed in a study of T cell repertoires in cytomegalovirus infection. About the study: Public TCR beta signatures indicated both CMV infection and matching HLA type.

J was trimmed by 8 bases and V by 7 bases; bases with no gene match: 12. CDR3 size: 15 residues. Points from the study as a whole: Cumulative public TCR beta family frequency identified carriers of CMV plus the relevant HLA. What dominated the ex vivo response were HLA-C-restricted CMV-specific TCR beta clonotypes.

MiXCR, applied by TCRdb to the reads, yields one record per CDR3 protein. The data show 210,000 or so distinct CDR3 sequences, 6.5% seen once. This clonotype was observed at least ten times. The antigen remains unidentified. The specimen sequenced was PBMCs. The receptor was derived from a human donor in good health (CMV status not recorded). Some clones in this sample may be carry-over from other donors' samples. The chain employs TRBV12-3 or TRBV12-4 and TRBJ2-1, with 9 nucleotides matching TRBD1. CDR3 region: CASTEGGQGLHEQFF. The CDR3 bases are TGTGCCAGCACCGAAGGGGGACAGGGATTGCATGAGCAGTTCTTC.